These 2 T cell receptor beta chains came from one sample sequenced in a study of cytomegalovirus exposure and HLA in healthy donors. In the PCR, 60 Vbeta and 13 Jbeta primers were used. The protocol was immunoSEQ multiplex PCR, while the TCRdb copy is restricted to in-frame clones and leaves out a portion. Among some 65,000 clones, 70% to 80% were seen once, and the ten largest hold 3%. The sequencing sample was made of PBMCs. Receptors originate from a girl under 18 in good health and CMV-seropositive.

As to this clone: The limits of the CDR3 on the DNA are not certain, so only TCRdb's listed CDR3 is given. The J gene is TRBJ2-7, the V gene TRBV21-1; no DNA check was done on the table's D call, TRBD1. TRBV21-1 constitutes a pseudogene. The CDR3 length equals 15 residues, ends included. This chain's CDR3 is CASSKVGQGAYEQYF.

The genes are TRBV7-2 and TRBJ2-1; 7 positions agree with TRBD1. The ends lost 1 base at V and 3 bases at J; junction bases unmatched: 3. The CDR3 has 15 residues. Germline V CDR1 and CDR2: SGHTA, FQGNSA. The CDR3: CASSLGGGHYNEQFF. The CDR3 DNA sequence: TGTGCCAGCAGCTTAGGAGGGGGCCACTACAATGAGCAGTTCTTC.